This T cell receptor (beta chain) emerged from a study of blood T cell repertoires in COVID-19. Study as a whole: Samples representing acute and convalescent COVID-19 were sourced from the United States, Italy and Spain. From T cells, B-cell-depleted T cells, or PBMCs came the material, which was cDNA or gDNA.

Authors' processing steps: By means of reference gene primer amplification, nucleated cell counts were estimated. The table came from immunoSEQ multiplex PCR; TCRdb's copy has only in-frame clones and leaves some out. D and trimming were read from the DNA, whereas the V and J calls and clone size are those reported in that table. The repertoire holds 65,000 to 75,000 clones, around 80% seen once, with more than 10% in the top ten. CDR3 length: 15 residues. V lost 6 bases, J lost 6 bases, and 20 bases lay in between. CDR1 is SGHTA, CDR2 FQGTGA, per germline. This TCR was recovered from a human donor in a cohort sampled during active COVID-19. Sequenced: peripheral blood. V usage is TRBV7-3 and J usage is TRBJ1-1, with a possible D match to TRBD1 (6 bases). CDR3 sequence (DNA): TGTGCCAGCAGTCCAGAACGGGGCAGGGGCGCTGAAGCTTTCTTT. This sequence encodes CASSPERGRGAEAFF.